Listed below are T cell receptor beta chains from one sample, sequenced in a study of blood T cell repertoires in COVID-19. Generated by immunoSEQ multiplex PCR, the TCRdb table keeps only in-frame clones and is missing some. The table lists about 220,000 clones, 86% of them singletons. Input material: peripheral blood. All receptors come from a man aged 30 to 45 who had recovered from COVID-19. CDR3s include the opening cysteine and the closing phenylalanine or tryptophan. Each record gives: D gene, J gene, V gene, CDR3 DNA, CDR3 protein. The D gene is left open where the match is weak.

NA | TRBJ1-5 | TRBV30 | TGTGCCTGGAGTCGGGGGGAGAATCAGCCCCAGCATTTT | CAWSRGENQPQHF
TRBD2 | TRBJ2-3 | TRBV5-8 | TGTGCCAGCAGCTTGGAAACGACTAGCGGGGGGGCGGATACGCAGTATTTT | CASSLETTSGGADTQYF
NA | TRBJ1-2 | TRBV29-1 | TGCAGCGTTGAAGATCGAAAGGTGGGGAGGAATGATGGCTACACCTTC | CSVEDRKVGRNDGYTF
TRBD1 | TRBJ1-2 | TRBV5-4 | TGTGCCAGCAGCTTGGTTCGGGACAGCTATGGCTACACCTTC | CASSLVRDSYGYTF
TRBD1 | TRBJ2-1 | TRBV5-5 | TGTGCCAGCAGTCCAGCAGGGACAGGGGGATCCAATGAGCAGTTCTTC | CASSPAGTGGSNEQFF
NA | TRBJ2-7 | TRBV19 | TGTGCCAGTAGCGAACAGGTGGTCTACGAGCAGTACTTC | CASSEQVVYEQYF
NA | TRBJ1-1 | TRBV2 | TGTGCCAGCAAGACGGGTTTGAACACTGAAGCTTTCTTT | CASKTGLNTEAFF
TRBD1 | TRBJ1-2 | TRBV5-4 | TGTGCCAGCAGCTCCGTAGACAGGGAAAACTATGGCTACACCTTC | CASSSVDRENYGYTF
NA | TRBJ1-3 | TRBV7-2 | TGTGCCAGCAGCTTAGTTTCGGGGGGGCTCTCTGGAAACACCATATATTTT | CASSLVSGGLSGNTIYF
NA | TRBJ2-1 | TRBV3-1/TRBV3-2 | TGTGCCAGCAGCCCTATGCTGGGAGCGTTGGTGCAGTTCTTC | CASSPMLGALVQFF
TRBD1 | TRBJ1-1 | TRBV3-1/TRBV3-2 | TGTGCCAGCAGCCATCAGGGGGCTTACACTGAAGCTTTCTTT | CASSHQGAYTEAFF
TRBD1 | TRBJ1-3 | TRBV7-2 | TGTGCCAGCAGCTTGGACAGGGAAAGTGGAAACACCATATATTTT | CASSLDRESGNTIYF
TRBD1 | TRBJ2-1 | TRBV19 | TGTGCCAGTAGCCAAGACAGGGGATATAACAATGAGCAGTTCTTC | CASSQDRGYNNEQFF
TRBD2 | TRBJ2-3 | TRBV5-6 | TGTGCCAGCACCGGACTAGCGGGGTACACAGATACGCAGTATTTT | CASTGLAGYTDTQYF
NA | TRBJ2-2 | TRBV5-6 | TGTGCCAGCAGCTTGGTTCCCTTAGAAGACACCGGGGAGCTGTTTTTT | CASSLVPLEDTGELFF
NA | TRBJ1-1 | TRBV30 | TGTGCCTGGAAACCAAGAGGGCCTATGAACACTGAAGCTTTCTTT | CAWKPRGPMNTEAFF
NA | TRBJ1-2 | TRBV29-1 | TGCAGCGTTGCGTGGTGGGGGGGTGCTGGCTACACCTTC | CSVAWWGGAGYTF
TRBD2 | TRBJ2-3 | TRBV19 | TGTGCCAGTAGTGAAGCCCCTAGCGGGGGAAGTACAGATACGCAGTATTTT | CASSEAPSGGSTDTQYF
TRBD1 | TRBJ1-5 | TRBV10-3 | TGTGCCATCAGTCGGGACAGGGGCAATCAGCCCCAGCATTTT | CAISRDRGNQPQHF
TRBD1 | TRBJ2-7 | TRBV5-1 | TGCGCCAGCAGCTTGGGGACAGGGAGGTACGAGCAGTACTTC | CASSLGTGRYEQYF